The rows below give T cell receptor beta chains drawn from one sample of a study of shared clonotypes between healthy human individuals. The assay was immunoSEQ multiplex PCR, and TCRdb's table has in-frame clones only and misses some. The data show around 940,000 clones, with 76% seen just once and nearly 1.5% held by the top ten. The sequenced sample consisted of memory CD4+ T cells sorted from blood. These receptor sequences come from a man between 18 and 35 years old in good health. Both conserved end residues are part of each CDR3. Each record gives: clone size, V gene, D gene, J gene, CDR3 protein, CDR3 DNA. D genes are given only for firm matches. Rows may omit the clone size; those that give it use once, few, many or a size class.

clone_size: -
v_call: TRBV5-1
d_call: -
j_call: TRBJ1-1
cdr3_aa: CASSLGEGLMNTEAFF
cdr3_nt: TGCGCCAGCAGCTTGGGGGAGGGCCTCATGAACACTGAAGCTTTCTTT

clone_size: -
v_call: TRBV21-1
d_call: -
j_call: TRBJ2-3
cdr3_aa: CASSARHTTTDTQYF
cdr3_nt: TGTGCCAGCAGCGCCAGGCACACGACCACAGATACGCAGTATTTT

clone_size: -
v_call: TRBV28
d_call: -
j_call: TRBJ2-7
cdr3_aa: CASTPRWTREQYF
cdr3_nt: TGTGCCAGCACCCCGAGGTGGACACGCGAGCAGTACTTC

clone_size: -
v_call: TRBV30
d_call: -
j_call: TRBJ2-7
cdr3_aa: CAWRTGPPYEQYF
cdr3_nt: TGTGCCTGGAGGACAGGTCCCCCCTACGAGCAGTACTTC

clone_size: -
v_call: TRBV5-1
d_call: TRBD1
j_call: TRBJ1-1
cdr3_aa: CASSLGTGGNTEAFF
cdr3_nt: TGCGCCAGCAGCCTAGGGACAGGGGGGAACACTGAAGCTTTCTTT

clone_size: -
v_call: TRBV5-1
d_call: TRBD1
j_call: TRBJ2-7
cdr3_aa: CASSFGTALEQYF
cdr3_nt: TGCGCCAGCAGCTTTGGGACAGCCCTCGAGCAGTACTTC

clone_size: -
v_call: TRBV6-1
d_call: TRBD2
j_call: TRBJ2-5
cdr3_aa: CASSEGGASGGLETQYF
cdr3_nt: TGTGCCAGCAGTGAGGGAGGGGCTAGCGGGGGGTTGGAGACCCAGTACTTC

clone_size: -
v_call: TRBV4-2
d_call: -
j_call: TRBJ2-7
cdr3_aa: CASSQSSGNSYEQYF
cdr3_nt: TGTGCCAGCAGCCAATCCAGCGGAAACTCCTACGAGCAGTACTTC

clone_size: -
v_call: TRBV7-2
d_call: -
j_call: TRBJ2-5
cdr3_aa: CASRRDIETYQETQYF
cdr3_nt: TGTGCCAGCCGCCGGGATATAGAAACCTACCAAGAGACCCAGTACTTC

clone_size: many
v_call: TRBV19
d_call: -
j_call: TRBJ1-5
cdr3_aa: CASRNSNQPQHF
cdr3_nt: TGTGCCAGTAGAAATAGCAATCAGCCCCAGCATTTT

clone_size: -
v_call: TRBV5-1
d_call: -
j_call: TRBJ2-3
cdr3_aa: CASSTPGTDTQYF
cdr3_nt: TGCGCCAGCAGCACCCCGGGCACAGATACGCAGTATTTT

clone_size: few
v_call: TRBV5-1
d_call: TRBD1
j_call: TRBJ2-7
cdr3_aa: CASSLVSGTGGDEQYF
cdr3_nt: TGCGCCAGCAGCTTGGTCTCCGGGACAGGGGGCGACGAGCAGTACTTC

clone_size: many
v_call: TRBV7-9
d_call: -
j_call: TRBJ2-2
cdr3_aa: CASSLLVTGELFF
cdr3_nt: TGTGCCAGCAGCTTATTAGTCACCGGGGAGCTGTTTTTT

clone_size: -
v_call: TRBV19
d_call: -
j_call: TRBJ2-1
cdr3_aa: CASTNYNEQFF
cdr3_nt: TGTGCCAGTACGAATTACAATGAGCAGTTCTTC

clone_size: -
v_call: TRBV5-1
d_call: -
j_call: TRBJ1-2
cdr3_aa: CASSLVQGMGYTF
cdr3_nt: TGCGCCAGCAGCTTGGTCCAGGGAATGGGCTACACCTTC

clone_size: -
v_call: TRBV7-9
d_call: -
j_call: TRBJ1-6
cdr3_aa: CASNFWDPPGSPLHF
cdr3_nt: TGTGCCAGCAACTTTTGGGACCCCCCGGGTTCACCCCTCCACTTT

clone_size: -
v_call: TRBV9
d_call: TRBD2
j_call: TRBJ2-5
cdr3_aa: CASSVGDSGKETQYF
cdr3_nt: TGTGCCAGCAGCGTAGGAGATAGCGGGAAAGAGACCCAGTACTTC

clone_size: -
v_call: TRBV6-1
d_call: -
j_call: TRBJ1-6
cdr3_aa: CASSLQEQNNSPLHF
cdr3_nt: TGTGCCAGCAGTCTACAGGAGCAAAACAATTCACCCCTCCACTTT

clone_size: -
v_call: TRBV7-8
d_call: -
j_call: TRBJ1-3
cdr3_aa: CAGGPLKQGNTIYF
cdr3_nt: TGTGCCGGCGGACCCCTGAAACAGGGAAACACCATATATTTT

clone_size: -
v_call: TRBV11-2
d_call: TRBD1
j_call: TRBJ1-5
cdr3_aa: CASSRIQGADQPQHF
cdr3_nt: TGTGCCAGCAGCCGAATCCAGGGGGCTGATCAGCCCCAGCATTTT

clone_size: once
v_call: TRBV28
d_call: -
j_call: TRBJ2-2
cdr3_aa: CASSSRVYRTGELFF
cdr3_nt: TGTGCCAGCAGTTCACGGGTCTACAGGACCGGGGAGCTGTTTTTT

clone_size: -
v_call: TRBV7-9
d_call: -
j_call: TRBJ2-1
cdr3_aa: CASIGGYEQFF
cdr3_nt: TGTGCCAGCATTGGGGGGTACGAGCAGTTCTTC

clone_size: once
v_call: TRBV7-2
d_call: TRBD1
j_call: TRBJ1-1
cdr3_aa: CAETPSATGLMNTEAFF
cdr3_nt: TGTGCCGAAACCCCGTCGGCGACAGGGCTTATGAACACTGAAGCTTTCTTT

clone_size: -
v_call: TRBV6-1
d_call: TRBD1
j_call: TRBJ2-7
cdr3_aa: CASRDFGTGFYEQYF
cdr3_nt: TGTGCCAGCAGGGATTTTGGGACAGGGTTCTACGAGCAGTACTTC

clone_size: -
v_call: TRBV14
d_call: -
j_call: TRBJ2-7
cdr3_aa: CASSHATWSPSYEQYF
cdr3_nt: TGTGCCAGCAGCCATGCGACATGGAGTCCCTCCTACGAGCAGTACTTC